What follows are 16 T cell receptor beta chains derived from one specimen sequenced in a study of blood T cell repertoires in COVID-19. Only in-frame clones appear in the TCRdb table, and some are missing; sequencing was by immunoSEQ multiplex PCR. The table lists tens of thousands of clones, roughly 71% of them singletons. Material for sequencing was peripheral blood. All receptors come from a woman aged 50 to 60 with active or convalescent COVID-19.

The rearrangement joins TRBV4-1 to TRBJ2-7; D is possibly TRBD2 (6 bases). Trimming removed 2 bases from V and 4 bases from J, with 12 bases in between. The germline CDR1 and CDR2 sequences are MGHRA and YSYEKL. The CDR3 runs 14 residues. This chain's CDR3 is CASSQPGLIYEQYF. The CDR3 DNA is TGCGCCAGCAGCCAACCGGGACTGATATACGAGCAGTACTTC.

This clone was observed a few times. The genes are TRBV6-5 and TRBJ1-1; 8 bases line up with TRBD1. The CDR3 is 14 amino acids. V lost 6 bases and J lost 1; bases outside the gene matches: 4. Germline V gene sequence: CDR1 MNHEY, CDR2 SVGAGI. CDR3 sequence (DNA): TGTGCCAGCAGCCTAACAGGGGGGAACACTGAAGCTTTCTTT. This codes for CASSLTGGNTEAFF.

The V call is TRBV19, the J call TRBJ1-2; a possible D gene is TRBD1 (6 bases). Trimming shortened V by 5 bases and J by 4 bases, and 11 bases separated the two germline ends. The germline CDR1 and CDR2 sequences are LNHDA and SQIVND (reference sequence). The CDR3 consists of 13 residues. This chain's CDR3 is CASSPGTLYGYTF. CDR3 bases: TGTGCCAGTAGTCCGGGGACACTCTATGGCTACACCTTC.

The rearrangement links TRBV10-2 to TRBJ2-7, with 7 bases that match TRBD2. V shed 3 bases and J 4 bases; nucleotides not matched to a gene: 6. CDR1 WSHSY and CDR2 SAAADI come from the germline V gene. CDR3 length equals 14 residues. The CDR3, as DNA: TGCGCCAGCAGTGACGTGGGAGGGCCATACGAGCAGTACTTC. The encoded protein is CASSDVGGPYEQYF.

The chain couples TRBV9 to TRBJ2-2, with 8 bases aligning to TRBD1. This CDR3 has 14 amino acids. Germline V gives CDR1 SGDLS, CDR2 YYNGEE. The trim removed 1 base at V and 5 bases at J, leaving 1 base unmatched. CDR3 sequence reads: CASSVRQGTGELFF. CDR3 sequence (DNA): TGTGCCAGCAGCGTAAGACAGGGGACCGGGGAGCTGTTTTTT. The complete variable domain, with remaining parts taken from reference TRBV9 and TRBJ2-2, reads DSGVTQTPKHLITATGQRVTLRCSPRSGDLSVYWYQQSLDQGLQFLIQYYNGEERAKGNILERFSAQQFPDLHSELNLSSLELGDSALYFCASSVRQGTGELFFGEGSRLTVL.

The chain employs TRBV11-2 and TRBJ2-3; TRBD1 is a possible D gene (5 bases). The V end was cut by 2 bases, the J end by 6 bases, with 9 bases between. This CDR3 comprises 13 residues. Germline V gene sequence: CDR1 SGHAT, CDR2 FQNNGV. The CDR3 sequence: CASSLSAGDTQYF. The CDR3, as DNA: TGTGCCAGCAGCTTAAGCGCAGGGGATACGCAGTATTTT.

The chain couples TRBV7-9 to TRBJ2-1; 7 positions agree with TRBD2. The CDR3 consists of 16 residues. Looked up from germline, CDR1 is SEHNR and CDR2 is FQNEAQ (reference sequence). Germline trimming cut 7 bases from V and 0 bases from J; bases unmatched to any gene: 9. The CDR3 nucleotides are TGTGCCAGCATCCCCCTCGGGGGGTCCTCCTACAATGAGCAGTTCTTC. Protein product: CASIPLGGSSYNEQFF.

The rearrangement uses TRBV5-4 and TRBJ1-2; D may be TRBD1 (6 bases). The CDR3 is 14 amino acids. The V end was cut by 4 bases, the J end by 3 bases, with 13 bases between. CDR1 is SGHNT and CDR2 is YYREEE in the germline V gene (reference sequence). The CDR3 here is CASSLSAGDYGYTF. The CDR3 nucleotides are TGTGCCAGCAGCCTTTCCGCAGGGGACTATGGCTACACCTTC. The full variable domain, completed using reference TRBV5-4 and TRBJ1-2, is ETGVTQSPTHLIKTRGQQVTLRCSSQSGHNTVSWYQQALGQGPQFIFQYYREEENGRGNFPPRFSGLQFPNYSSELNVNALELDDSALYLCASSLSAGDYGYTFGSGTRLTVV.

V is TRBV7-2 and J is TRBJ2-2, with 9 positions matching TRBD1. CDR1 and CDR2 (germline): SGHTA, FQGNSA. Trimming took 4 bases from V and 5 from J; bases not matched to a gene: 8. This CDR3 comprises 16 residues. CDR3 sequence reads: CASSSSGTGKTGELFF. For the CDR3, the DNA is TGTGCCAGCAGCTCCTCCGGGACAGGGAAAACCGGGGAGCTGTTTTTT. The entire variable domain, with the rest obtained from reference TRBV7-2 and TRBJ2-2, is as follows: GAGVSQSPSNKVTEKGKDVELRCDPISGHTALYWYRQSLGQGLEFLIYFQGNSAPDKSGLPSDRFSAERTGGSVSTLTIQRTQQEDSAVYLCASSSSGTGKTGELFFGEGSRLTVL.

V gene TRBV30 combines with J gene TRBJ2-7; 13 positions match TRBD2. CDR3 size: 15 residues. Losses at the gene ends were 0 bases for V and 6 bases for J; bases not matched to a gene: 5. Germline V gives CDR1 GTSNPN, CDR2 SVGIG (reference sequence). This CDR3 is CAWSVGLAGVREQYF. In DNA, the CDR3 is TGTGCCTGGAGTGTAGGACTAGCGGGAGTCCGCGAGCAGTACTTC.

The chain couples TRBV7-2 to TRBJ2-7; 7 bases fit TRBD1. The J segment lost 4 bases and the V segment lost 2 bases, leaving 14 bases of the junction unmatched. This CDR3 spans 17 amino acids. The germline gives CDR1 SGHTA, CDR2 FQGNSA. Here the CDR3 reads CASSLKSADRAFYEQYF. In nucleotides, the CDR3 is TGTGCCAGCAGCTTAAAGTCGGCAGACAGGGCCTTTTACGAGCAGTACTTC.

This chain connects TRBV5-4 to TRBJ1-2; 7 nucleotides align to TRBD1. CDR1 and CDR2 from the germline V gene are SGHNT and YYREEE (reference sequence). The trim removed 4 bases at V and 2 bases at J, leaving 5 bases unmatched. The CDR3 length is 14 residues. The CDR3 nucleotides read TGTGCCAGCAGCCGGGACAGCGAGAACTATGGCTACACCTTC. Protein sequence: CASSRDSENYGYTF. Full variable domain (outside the CDR3, taken from reference TRBV5-4 and TRBJ1-2): ETGVTQSPTHLIKTRGQQVTLRCSSQSGHNTVSWYQQALGQGPQFIFQYYREEENGRGNFPPRFSGLQFPNYSSELNVNALELDDSALYLCASSRDSENYGYTFGSGTRLTVV.

The chain uses TRBV25-1 and TRBJ1-2, with unresolved D. Germline values: CDR1 MGHDK, CDR2 SYGVNS. The length of the CDR3 is 15 residues. The V and J ends lost 5 bases and 3 bases respectively, with 16 bases between them. DNA for the CDR3: TGTGCCAGCAGTACACACGGGCCAGCGGACTATGGCTACACCTTC. This codes for CASSTHGPADYGYTF.

The V call is TRBV7-2, the J call TRBJ2-3; 14 bases are a match to TRBD2. This CDR3 is built from 18 residues. Germline lookup yields CDR1 SGHTA and CDR2 FQGNSA. Germline trimming cut 5 bases from V and 2 bases from J; bases unmatched to any gene: 9. The CDR3 sequence: CASSPRLAGGRVTDTQYF. The CDR3 DNA reads TGTGCCAGCAGCCCTCGACTAGCGGGAGGGCGAGTCACAGATACGCAGTATTTT.

The rearrangement uses TRBV6-1 and TRBJ1-2; tentatively, D is TRBD1 (5 bases). This CDR3 has 14 amino acids. Germline CDR1 is MNHNS and CDR2 is SASEGT. With 0 bases removed from V and 9 bases from J, the gap between germline ends came to 14 bases. CDR3 DNA sequence: TGTGCCAGCAGTGAAGCAAATGTGCGGGGGAGCTACACCTTC. Encoded protein: CASSEANVRGSYTF.

CDR3 loop: CAWSPPVLGGNEQFF. Here the CDR3 DNA reads TGTGCCTGGAGTCCTCCGGTACTAGGGGGTAATGAGCAGTTCTTC. The rearrangement links TRBV30 to TRBJ2-1, with D tentatively TRBD1 (6 bases). This CDR3 comprises 15 residues. CDR1 is GTSNPN and CDR2 is SVGIG in the germline V gene (reference sequence). Trimming cost V 2 bases and J 7 bases, with 18 bases left between them.